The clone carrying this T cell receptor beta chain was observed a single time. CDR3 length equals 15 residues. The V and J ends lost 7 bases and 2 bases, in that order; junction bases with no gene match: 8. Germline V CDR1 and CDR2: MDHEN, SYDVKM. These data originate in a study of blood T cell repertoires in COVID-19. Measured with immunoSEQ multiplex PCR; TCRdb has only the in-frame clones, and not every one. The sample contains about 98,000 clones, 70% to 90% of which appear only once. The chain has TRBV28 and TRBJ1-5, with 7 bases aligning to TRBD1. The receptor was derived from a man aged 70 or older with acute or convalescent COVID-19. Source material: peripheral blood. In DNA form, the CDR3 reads TGTGCCAGCAAAGAGGGGGCTGGTGGCAATCAGCCCCAGCATTTT. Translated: CASKEGAGGNQPQHF.